Listed below are T cell receptor beta chains from one sample, sequenced in a study of prognosis after radiotherapy for stage I lung cancer. MiXCR, run by TCRdb on the multiplex PCR reads, gives a single entry per CDR3 protein. The table records roughly 30,000 distinct CDR3 sequences, around half of them present only once. The sequencing here drew on PBMCs, taken before or after stereotactic body radiation therapy (not recorded which). The origin of the receptors is a donor at least 50 years old with non-small cell lung cancer. The CDR3 runs from the conserved cysteine through the conserved F or W. The D gene is left open where the match is weak. Rows may omit the clone size; those that give it use once, few, many or a size class.

d_call: TRBD2; j_call: TRBJ2-3; v_call: TRBV28; clone_size: -; cdr3_nt: TGTGCTGCTACCAGCGGGAGTCCGGTAGATACGCAGTATTTT; cdr3_aa: CAATSGSPVDTQYF
d_call: -; j_call: TRBJ1-2; v_call: TRBV2; clone_size: -; cdr3_nt: TGTGCCAGCAGCGTGGCATGTTTGGATGGCTACACCTTC; cdr3_aa: CASSVACLDGYTF
d_call: TRBD2; j_call: TRBJ2-5; v_call: TRBV20-1; clone_size: many; cdr3_nt: TGCAGTGCTAGGCTAGCGGGGGGAATGGAGACCCAGTACTTC; cdr3_aa: CSARLAGGMETQYF
d_call: -; j_call: TRBJ2-7; v_call: TRBV27; clone_size: -; cdr3_nt: TGTGCCAGCCATTTGAGTCGCATGAACCTTTACGAGCAGTACTTC; cdr3_aa: CASHLSRMNLYEQYF
d_call: TRBD2; j_call: TRBJ2-5; v_call: TRBV7-2; clone_size: many; cdr3_nt: TGTGCCAGCAGCCGGGAGGAGGAGACCCAGTACTTC; cdr3_aa: CASSREEETQYF
d_call: -; j_call: TRBJ2-2; v_call: TRBV20-1; clone_size: once; cdr3_nt: TGCAGTGCTAGAGTTTATAGCAGAGAGAACACCGGGGAGCTGTTTTTT; cdr3_aa: CSARVYSRENTGELFF
d_call: -; j_call: TRBJ1-6; v_call: TRBV30; clone_size: -; cdr3_nt: TGTGCCTGGAGCGGCACTCCTGATTCACCCCTCCACTTT; cdr3_aa: CAWSGTPDSPLHF
d_call: TRBD2; j_call: TRBJ2-3; v_call: TRBV7-3; clone_size: once; cdr3_nt: TGTGCCAGCAGCTTAACTAGCGGGGACGCAGATACGCAGTATTTT; cdr3_aa: CASSLTSGDADTQYF
d_call: -; j_call: TRBJ1-3; v_call: TRBV18; clone_size: many; cdr3_nt: TGTGCCAGCTCAACCACCGGGCCTATATCTGGAAACACCATATATTTT; cdr3_aa: CASSTTGPISGNTIYF
d_call: -; j_call: TRBJ2-5; v_call: TRBV6-5; clone_size: many; cdr3_nt: TGTGCCAGCAGTTCCCTCCCAGCCCAGGAGACCCAGTACTTC; cdr3_aa: CASSSLPAQETQYF